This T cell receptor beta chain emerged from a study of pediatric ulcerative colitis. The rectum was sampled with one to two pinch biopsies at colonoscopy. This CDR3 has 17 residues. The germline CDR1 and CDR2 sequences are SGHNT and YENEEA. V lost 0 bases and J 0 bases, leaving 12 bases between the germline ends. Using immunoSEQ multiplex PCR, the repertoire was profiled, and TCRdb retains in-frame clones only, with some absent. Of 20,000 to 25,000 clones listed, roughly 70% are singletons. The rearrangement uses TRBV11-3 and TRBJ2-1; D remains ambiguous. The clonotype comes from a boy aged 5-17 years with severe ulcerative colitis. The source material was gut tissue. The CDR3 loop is CASSLDRWAFSYNEQFF. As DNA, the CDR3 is TGTGCCAGCAGCTTAGACCGGTGGGCGTTCTCCTACAATGAGCAGTTCTTC.